Below are 10 T cell receptor beta chains sequenced from a single sample in a study of cytomegalovirus exposure and HLA in healthy donors (dated by TCRdb to 2015 to 2018). The method behind the library was the immunoSEQ multiplex PCR assay. For the multiplex PCR, a mixture combining 60 forward primers for TCR Vbeta segments and 13 reverse primers for TCR Jbeta segments was used. TCRdb took this table from immuneACCESS and kept in-frame rearrangements with V and J called. Such tables lack part of the clones; where checked against another copy, unresolved V genes explain under half of the gap, and the rest is unexplained. For this sample there are fewer than 150,000 clones; roughly 78% appear just once. The top ten clones comprise under 2.5% of the sample. Material for sequencing was PBMCs. Receptor source: a young man in good health and CMV-seronegative.

The V and J genes are TRBV5-6 and TRBJ1-6; D is perhaps TRBD1 (5 bases). Trimming removed 0 bases from V and 9 bases from J, with 16 bases in between. The V gene's germline CDR1 is SGHDT and CDR2 YYEEEE. The CDR3 extends over 16 amino acids. CDR3 region: CASSLVAGKFASPLHF. In DNA, the CDR3 is TGTGCCAGCAGCTTGGTCGCAGGGAAATTCGCTTCACCCCTCCACTTT.

This chain links TRBV18 with TRBJ2-7; 8 bases are a match to TRBD1. Germline V gene sequence: CDR1 KGHSH, CDR2 LQKENI. With 3 bases clipped from V and 3 bases from J, the junction kept 13 bases outside the gene matches. The CDR3 is 17 amino acids. The DNA for the CDR3 is TGTGCCAGCTCACCGTTGAGGACAGGGAGAACGGGCTACGAGCAGTACTTC. Protein product: CASSPLRTGRTGYEQYF.

The J gene is TRBJ1-2, the V gene TRBV7-2, with D tentatively TRBD1 (5 bases). V was pared by 4 bases and J by 4 bases, with 16 bases between. Germline V gene sequence: CDR1 SGHTA, CDR2 FQGNSA. The CDR3 is made up of 15 amino acids. CDR3 nucleotides: TGTGCCAGCAGCTCCCGGGGGGACCGAAGCTATGGCTACACCTTC. It is translated as CASSSRGDRSYGYTF.

The chain recombines TRBV10-1 with TRBJ2-2; D ambiguous. CDR3 length equals 13 residues. V was shortened by 3 bases and J by 3 bases, with 5 bases between the two germline ends. From germline, CDR1 is WNHNN and CDR2 SYGVQD (reference sequence). CDR3 amino acids: CASSERDTGELFF. As DNA, the CDR3 is TGCGCCAGCAGTGAACGGGACACCGGGGAGCTGTTTTTT.

This sequence joins TRBV5-1 and TRBJ1-6; 7 bases match TRBD1. Germline V CDR1 and CDR2: SGHRS, YFSETQ. The CDR3 extends over 15 amino acids. Losses at the gene ends were 3 bases for V and 4 bases for J; bases not matched to a gene: 4. The CDR3 spells CASSWGTAYNSPLHF. The CDR3 DNA follows: TGCGCCAGCAGCTGGGGGACAGCGTATAATTCACCCCTCCACTTT.

V gene TRBV29-1 combines with J gene TRBJ2-5; 7 nucleotides agree with TRBD1. The trim removed 0 bases at V and 5 bases at J, leaving 15 bases unmatched. This CDR3 has 17 amino acids. Germline CDR1 SQVTM, CDR2 ANQGSEA. The CDR3 is CSVEDLLQGQSSETQYF. The CDR3 DNA is TGCAGCGTTGAAGATCTATTGCAGGGACAGAGCTCGGAGACCCAGTACTTC.

Regarding this clone: Other DNA sequences in this sample translate to the same CDR3. The rearrangement links TRBV5-1 to TRBJ1-1; no clear D. This CDR3 comprises 14 residues. Between the trimmed V and J ends, which lost 1 base and 1 base, there was a span of 8 bases. The germline CDR1 and CDR2 sequences are SGHRS and YFSETQ. The CDR3 DNA reads as TGCGCCAGCAGCTTGTCAACAGCGAACACTGAAGCTTTCTTT. It translates to CASSLSTANTEAFF. The variable domain in full, completed from reference TRBV5-1 and TRBJ1-1, reads KAGVTQTPRYLIKTRGQQVTLSCSPISGHRSVSWYQQTPGQGLQFLFEYFSETQRNKGNFPGRFSGRQFSNSRSEMNVSTLELGDSALYLCASSLSTANTEAFFGQGTRLTVV.

The chain carries TRBV2 and TRBJ1-6; D uncertain. The CDR3 loop spans 15 amino acids. Looked up from germline, CDR1 is SNHLY and CDR2 is FYNNEI. V dropped 2 bases and J dropped 10 bases, with 15 bases sitting between them. CDR3 residues: CASSESANPKSPLHF. The CDR3 DNA reads TGTGCCAGCAGTGAATCCGCGAACCCTAAGTCACCCCTCCACTTT.

The chain is built from TRBV5-4 and TRBJ2-7; 7 bases are a match to TRBD1. Trimming cost V 3 bases and J 7 bases; bases outside gene matches: 10. Germline V CDR1 and CDR2: SGHNT, YYREEE (reference sequence). This CDR3 comprises 14 residues. CDR3 bases: TGTGCCAGCAGCTCCGGGACAGTTAGAGGGGAGCAGTACTTC. Its translation is CASSSGTVRGEQYF.

This chain connects TRBV28 to TRBJ1-2, with a weak D call TRBD1 (5 bases). Germline CDR1 MDHEN, CDR2 SYDVKM. The CDR3 totals 14 residues. Trimming stripped 7 bases from V and 4 bases from J, with 16 bases between. For the CDR3, the DNA is TGTGCCAGCACGTCGGGGGAGGGGATCTATGGCTACACCTTC. This codes for CASTSGEGIYGYTF.